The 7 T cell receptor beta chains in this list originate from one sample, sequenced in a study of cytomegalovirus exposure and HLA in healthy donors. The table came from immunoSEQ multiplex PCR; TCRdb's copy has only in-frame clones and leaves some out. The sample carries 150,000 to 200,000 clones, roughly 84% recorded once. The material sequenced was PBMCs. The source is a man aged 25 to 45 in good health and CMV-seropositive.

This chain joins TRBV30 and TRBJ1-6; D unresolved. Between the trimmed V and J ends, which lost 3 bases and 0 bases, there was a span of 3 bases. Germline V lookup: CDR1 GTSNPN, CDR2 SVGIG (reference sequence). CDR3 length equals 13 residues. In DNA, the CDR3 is TGTGCCTGGAGCGTCTCCTATAATTCACCCCTCCACTTT. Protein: CAWSVSYNSPLHF.

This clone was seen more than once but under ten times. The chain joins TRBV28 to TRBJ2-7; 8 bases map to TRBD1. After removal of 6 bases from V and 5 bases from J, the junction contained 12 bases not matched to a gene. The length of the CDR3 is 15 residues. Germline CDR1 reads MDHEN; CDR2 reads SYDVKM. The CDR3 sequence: CASRSPGQGANEQYF. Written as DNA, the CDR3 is TGTGCCAGCAGATCCCCGGGGCAGGGGGCCAACGAGCAGTACTTC.

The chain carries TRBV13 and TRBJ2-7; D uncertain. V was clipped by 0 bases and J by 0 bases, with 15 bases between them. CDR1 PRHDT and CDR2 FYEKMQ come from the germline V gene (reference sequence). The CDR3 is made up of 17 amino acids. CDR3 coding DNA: TGTGCCAGCAGCTTAGGCCTCGGGTCAGCTCACTCCTACGAGCAGTACTTC. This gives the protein CASSLGLGSAHSYEQYF. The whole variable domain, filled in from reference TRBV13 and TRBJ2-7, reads AAGVIQSPRHLIKEKRETATLKCYPIPRHDTVYWYQQGPGQDPQFLISFYEKMQSDKGSIPDRFSAQQFSDYHSELNMSSLELGDSALYFCASSLGLGSAHSYEQYFGPGTRLTVT.

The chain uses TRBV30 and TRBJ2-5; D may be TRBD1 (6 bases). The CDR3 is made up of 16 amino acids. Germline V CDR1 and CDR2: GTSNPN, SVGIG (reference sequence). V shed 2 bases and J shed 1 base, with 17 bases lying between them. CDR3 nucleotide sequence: TGTGCCTGGAGTTATGGCCAGACAGGTTCCCAAGAGACCCAGTACTTC. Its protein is CAWSYGQTGSQETQYF.

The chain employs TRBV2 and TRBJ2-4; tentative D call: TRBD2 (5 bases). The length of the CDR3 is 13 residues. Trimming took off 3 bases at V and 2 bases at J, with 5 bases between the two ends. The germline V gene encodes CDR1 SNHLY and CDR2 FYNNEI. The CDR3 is CASSDGTKNIQYF. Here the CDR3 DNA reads TGTGCCAGCAGTGACGGGACCAAAAACATTCAGTACTTC.

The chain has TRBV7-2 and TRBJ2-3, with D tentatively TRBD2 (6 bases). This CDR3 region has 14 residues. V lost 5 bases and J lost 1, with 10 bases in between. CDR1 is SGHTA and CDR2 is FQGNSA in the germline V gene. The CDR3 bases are TGTGCCAGCAGCCCGGACTATGGCACAGATACGCAGTATTTT. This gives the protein CASSPDYGTDTQYF.

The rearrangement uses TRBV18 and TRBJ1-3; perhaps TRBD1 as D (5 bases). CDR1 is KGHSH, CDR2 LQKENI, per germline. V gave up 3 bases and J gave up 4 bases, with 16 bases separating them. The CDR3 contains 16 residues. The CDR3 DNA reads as TGTGCCAGCTCACCCGGGACTTCCCTTTGGGGAAACACCATATATTTT. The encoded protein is CASSPGTSLWGNTIYF.